What follows describes a single T cell receptor beta chain. Its recognized antigen is unknown. Base qualities are not recorded, but no much larger clone differs from it by a single base. This entry is derived from a study of blood T cell repertoires in COVID-19 (TCRdb year 2020). Background for the entire study: Collaborator samples came from the United States, Italy and Spain and covered acute and convalescent phases of COVID-19. The material from the prospective study consisted of cDNA or gDNA derived from T cells, B-cell-depleted T cells, or PBMCs. The samples were drawn from two sources: the first 160 participants of the ongoing ImmuneRACE study, and 1,000 to 1,500 subjects contributed by 6 global collaborators. The repertoires were released in a freely available public database meant as a resource for research on the immune response to SARS-CoV-2. Where available, HLA class I and class II types were obtained from metadata supplied by the sample provider rather than from assay-based typing. Subjects who had been exposed to COVID-19, were actively infected with it, or had recovered from it provided the deeply sampled blood TCRbeta repertoires that made up the dataset. The sample metadata nearly always contained a de-identified subject ID, COVID-19 status, age in years and sex. Overall study results and their limits: The amount of clinical and demographic metadata varied by source and participant and was provided uncurated.

TCRbeta CDR3 regions were amplified from genomic DNA by means of the immunoSEQ Assay, a bias-controlled multiplex PCR. Regarding the original processing steps: The number of nucleated cells in each sample was estimated from the amplification of reference gene primers within the assay. Sequence reads were collapsed and filtered to measure the absolute abundance of every unique TCRbeta CDR3 rearrangement. For each sample, productive Simpson clonality was calculated as the square root of Simpson's diversity index across productive rearrangements. TCRdb's version of the immuneACCESS table is confined to in-frame rearrangements and falls short of the full clone set. An unresolved V gene accounts for under half of the shortfall where checked; the remainder is of unknown origin. That table gives V, J and clone size, and the DNA gave D and trimming. This sample lists some 54,000 clones; just under 90% were detected once. Together, the top ten hold around 9% of the sample.

Whole blood was collected in K2EDTA tubes by collaborating institutions according to the institutions' own protocols. For TCRbeta analysis, collaborators shipped samples as frozen whole blood, isolated PBMCs, or DNA extracted from either of those sample types. V lost 7 bases and J lost 3 bases; the stretch between them is 18 bases long. The germline V gene provides CDR1 SNHLY and CDR2 FYNNEI. The CDR3 numbers 16 residues from cysteine through phenylalanine. The DNA shown is the 48-base CDR3, in frame from base 1. Sequencing was performed on peripheral blood. The clonotype was recovered from an elderly man with active or convalescent COVID-19. The chain was built from TRBV2 and TRBJ2-2; the D gene is perhaps TRBD2, on 6 matching bases. The DNA sequence is TGTGCCAGCACCCTCTGGGCGGGACTCGACACCGGGGAGCTGTTTTTT. Its protein product is CASTLWAGLDTGELFF.